This is a list of T cell receptor beta chains from one sample in a study of CD8+CD57+ T cells in acquired aplastic anemia. MiXCR, applied by TCRdb to the reads, yields one record per CDR3 protein. In the table there are more than 150,000 distinct CDR3 sequences, less than 65% of which are singletons. Sequenced input: sorted CD4+, CD8+, or CD8+CD57+ T cells (not recorded which) from PBMCs. All receptors derive from a human donor with severe aplastic anemia or a healthy control (not recorded which). CDR3s leave out the opening cysteine and the closing phenylalanine or tryptophan. A row's size may be missing; if present it is once, few, many or a size class.

j_call: TRBJ2-2
v_call: TRBV10-1
clone_size: .
cdr3_aa: ASSEFAGFGELF

j_call: TRBJ2-5
v_call: TRBV2
clone_size: .
cdr3_aa: ASSERGLKTQY

j_call: TRBJ1-2
v_call: TRBV11-2
clone_size: many
cdr3_aa: ASSLLMTPSGGYT

j_call: TRBJ2-1
v_call: TRBV20-1
clone_size: .
cdr3_aa: SARDSAHPLYNEQF

j_call: TRBJ1-1
v_call: TRBV6-1
clone_size: .
cdr3_aa: ASSEPQVVFTEAF

j_call: TRBJ2-3
v_call: TRBV10-3
clone_size: .
cdr3_aa: AISESRSTDTQY

j_call: TRBJ2-7
v_call: TRBV7-2
clone_size: few
cdr3_aa: ASSPRQGSRYEQY

j_call: TRBJ1-6
v_call: TRBV20-1
clone_size: .
cdr3_aa: SASQGGGYNSPLH

j_call: TRBJ2-7
v_call: TRBV10-3
clone_size: .
cdr3_aa: AISWQGNSYEQY

j_call: TRBJ2-3
v_call: TRBV20-1
clone_size: many
cdr3_aa: SARGQTDTQY

j_call: TRBJ1-1
v_call: TRBV2
clone_size: many
cdr3_aa: ASSARGTEAF

j_call: TRBJ1-4
v_call: TRBV3-1
clone_size: .
cdr3_aa: ASSSYRTTNEKLF

j_call: TRBJ2-7
v_call: TRBV7-9
clone_size: .
cdr3_aa: ASSPSSGSSYEQY

j_call: TRBJ1-4
v_call: TRBV2
clone_size: .
cdr3_aa: ASSEWASNEKLF

j_call: TRBJ2-7
v_call: TRBV10-3
clone_size: .
cdr3_aa: ASSRPNRSSSYEQY

j_call: TRBJ2-6
v_call: TRBV20-1
clone_size: .
cdr3_aa: SAPLSQVGANVLT

j_call: TRBJ1-1
v_call: TRBV6-6
clone_size: .
cdr3_aa: ASSYSAGDQNTEAF

j_call: TRBJ1-1
v_call: TRBV19
clone_size: .
cdr3_aa: ASSIGGWTEAF

j_call: TRBJ2-1
v_call: TRBV7-6
clone_size: few
cdr3_aa: ASSLGVAATLREQF

j_call: TRBJ2-5
v_call: TRBV3-1
clone_size: once
cdr3_aa: ASSLTQGIMELLQETQC

j_call: TRBJ2-6
v_call: TRBV19
clone_size: .
cdr3_aa: ASSTTGKVAGANVLT

j_call: TRBJ2-5
v_call: TRBV20-1
clone_size: few
cdr3_aa: SAEMGGWETQY

j_call: TRBJ2-7
v_call: TRBV19
clone_size: .
cdr3_aa: ASSPRLAGNLDEQY

j_call: TRBJ1-4
v_call: TRBV7-2
clone_size: .
cdr3_aa: ASSLARQGRTNEKLF

j_call: TRBJ2-7
v_call: TRBV10-3
clone_size: few
cdr3_aa: AIRAGGGSHEQY

j_call: TRBJ2-7
v_call: TRBV14
clone_size: .
cdr3_aa: ASSAGTSGSYEQY

j_call: TRBJ2-5
v_call: TRBV29-1
clone_size: .
cdr3_aa: SVGPPGIIGETQY

j_call: TRBJ1-2
v_call: TRBV2
clone_size: few
cdr3_aa: ASRPTGTHYGYT

j_call: TRBJ1-6
v_call: TRBV7-7
clone_size: .
cdr3_aa: ASSVQHGSPLH

j_call: .
v_call: TRBV24-1
clone_size: .
cdr3_aa: ATSRTGNEQF

j_call: TRBJ1-1
v_call: TRBV15
clone_size: .
cdr3_aa: ATSAKQGANTEAF

j_call: TRBJ1-1
v_call: TRBV20-1
clone_size: .
cdr3_aa: SARALTALQAF

j_call: TRBJ2-7
v_call: TRBV7-2
clone_size: .
cdr3_aa: ASSRLSGGPLREQY

j_call: TRBJ2-3
v_call: TRBV6-4
clone_size: many
cdr3_aa: ASSERGGTDTQY

j_call: TRBJ1-1
v_call: TRBV20-1
clone_size: .
cdr3_aa: SAHGLMNTEAF

j_call: TRBJ2-5
v_call: TRBV15
clone_size: few
cdr3_aa: ATSREETQY

j_call: TRBJ2-7
v_call: TRBV29-1
clone_size: once
cdr3_aa: SAKTGQGANEQY

j_call: TRBJ1-1
v_call: TRBV19
clone_size: few
cdr3_aa: ATSGRLDTEAF

j_call: TRBJ2-1
v_call: TRBV12-3/TRBV12-4
clone_size: .
cdr3_aa: ASSLVGSGNEQF

j_call: TRBJ1-6
v_call: TRBV7-6
clone_size: .
cdr3_aa: ASSWDSSSYNSPLH

j_call: TRBJ2-5
v_call: TRBV11-1
clone_size: few
cdr3_aa: ASRGYGETQY

j_call: TRBJ1-1
v_call: TRBV5-1
clone_size: .
cdr3_aa: ASSLGGTGITEAF

j_call: TRBJ2-7
v_call: TRBV7-9
clone_size: .
cdr3_aa: ASSLDNTAYEQY

j_call: TRBJ2-5
v_call: TRBV24-1
clone_size: few
cdr3_aa: ATSDSRGLGTQY

j_call: TRBJ2-7
v_call: TRBV20-1
clone_size: .
cdr3_aa: SARGAGHEQY

j_call: TRBJ2-3
v_call: TRBV24-1
clone_size: .
cdr3_aa: ATSSGGTTDTQY